This T cell receptor beta chain was found in a study of blood T cells in healthy people across ages (dated by TCRdb to 2013 to 2016). With regard to the full study: In model experiments, roughly one uniquely barcoded TCR beta cDNA molecule per two T cells was captured by template switching. To track age-related changes in TCR beta repertoire diversity, the study relied on deep sequencing normalized with unique cDNA molecular identifiers. The donors were divided into four age groups: young (average approximately 17 years), middle-aged (over 35), aged (approximately 62) and long-lived (about 80). For two donors (one aged 18 to 30 and one aged 80 or older), the study analyzed two additional independent replicas of 1 million unique cDNA reads from the same blood draw.

Paper-wide results and their limitations: Conclusive comparison of naive and antigen-experienced compartments was prevented by the profiling of bulk unsorted PBMCs. Observed TCR beta diversity per million T cells fell roughly linearly with age, and a significant reduction was already apparent by age roughly 41. Compared with the aged group, more naive CD4+ T cells, fewer expanded clones and increased TCR diversity were shown by the long-lived group, suggesting age selection. Donor CMV infection status was unknown, potentially confounding age-related changes in expanded clonotypes. There was a strong correlation between observed TCR beta diversity and the percentage of naive T cells measured by flow cytometry. Estimates of total diversity from one million sequenced T cells were regarded as lower bounds and underestimates.

Systemically healthy Caucasian individuals from Russia, 35 to 50 in total and aged roughly 6 to 100 years, were included as donors. Ten milliliters of peripheral blood were drawn from each donor into EDTA-treated Vacutainer tubes. PBMCs were isolated by Ficoll-Paque density-gradient centrifugation, with at least 7 million obtained per sample. Trizol reagent was used to extract total RNA from the PBMCs, yielding at least 5 micrograms per sample. The percentages of naive CD45RAhigh/CD27high T cells were determined by flow cytometry on a PBMC aliquot from every donor. On this clonotype: Its antigen has not been determined. A much larger clone differs from this one at a single base, so this may be a read error.

The germline V gene specifies KGHSH as CDR1 and LQKENI as CDR2. Deletion took 1 base off V and 5 bases off J, with a span of 12 bases between the germline ends. The CDR3 covers 14 residues, taking in both the cysteine and the phenylalanine. Left in the record is the CDR3 DNA by itself, 42 bases read in frame from the first base. Receptors were amplified or captured by 5' RACE. This sample was sequenced with an Illumina HiSeq 2500. A second PCR of about 6 to 11 cycles was run with a J-beta primer mix and a sample-barcoded 5' primer. A unique molecular identifier was introduced onto each TCR beta cDNA molecule by a template-switch 5' adaptor carrying 12 random nucleotides. Each sample yielded at least 3 million CDR3-containing paired-end reads. The Mint cDNA synthesis kit, primed by a TRBC-specific oligonucleotide, was used to synthesize first-strand cDNA from all RNA. Following uracil-DNA glycosylase treatment, a first 18-cycle PCR with universal primers M1SS and BC2_uni_R was performed on all cDNA. On the study's bioinformatics: Normalization of each sample was performed by random selection of 1 million high-quality reads, each carrying a distinct molecular identifier. Reads sharing molecular identifiers were discarded rather than binned into consensus sequences. MiTCR, set to a Q25 quality threshold and the strictest error-elimination algorithm, was used for CDR3 identification, clonotype clustering and error correction. Lower-bound total TCR beta diversity was estimated with a nonparametric unseen species model using Euler transformation. Using fastp trimming at Q25 and MiXCR clonotype assembly, TCRdb reanalyzed the public sequencing data and kept in-frame beta chains. One record per CDR3 amino acid sequence lists the most common genes and DNA. The V and J calls were determined by TCRdb, not by the authors. The sample table contains some 930,000 distinct CDR3 sequences; only one count was recorded for about 27% of them. The ten largest clones capture roughly 10% of the sample.

In addition, the sample was reused for a study of T cells of mothers and their children. The second source states: Nine systemically healthy Caucasian individuals served as donors, namely three mothers together with their six children. cDNA synthesis used all of the extracted RNA, with 1.5 ug of RNA in each 15 ul reaction. Sample barcodes and 2-4 random nucleotides were added via the M1S primer in the second PCR. More than 8.5 million TCR beta CDR3 reads were obtained from each mother, and some 3.2 million reads were obtained from each child. Thymic selection shapes the output of TCR recombination in a similar way in related and unrelated pairs, and inherited differences have a minor effect. Normalized repertoire overlap was always slightly but never significantly higher in related than unrelated mother-child pairs. No persistent microchimeric T cell clones were found, with a detection sensitivity of roughly 99 clones per million clonotypes. To look for features that set related mother-child pairs apart from unrelated individuals, the researchers ran deep NGS to compare the TCR beta repertoires of mothers and children. On average, the children were approximately 11 +/- 4 years old, while the mothers were 40 +/- 4 years old. Libraries were sequenced on Illumina HiSeq 2000 with 100+100 nt paired-end reads after adapter ligation with NEBNext reagents. To prevent cross-contamination, the mother and child libraries were prepared a month apart and were sequenced in separate runs. Between roughly 500,000 and 2,100,000 distinct TCR beta clonotypes were identified per donor. Naive TCR beta clonotypes were estimated from low-frequency clonotypes matched to each donor's FACS-determined naive share, without sorting.

The sequence joins TRBV18 to TRBJ2-7, with TRBD1 perhaps the D gene, on 6 matching bases. The TCR originated in a woman in her forties in good health. Sequencing was performed on blood. The DNA sequence is as follows: TGTGCCAGCTCACCACGGACAGACAACCACGAGCAGTACTTC. Its translation is CASSPRTDNHEQYF.